This entry concerns a single TCR beta chain. Germline V gives CDR1 MNHEY, CDR2 SMNVEV (reference sequence). Trimming pared 5 bases from V and 6 bases from J, leaving 11 bases between. The CDR3 consists of 13 residues. This sample is drawn from a study of blood T cells in healthy people across ages. Next came a second PCR, run for about 6 to 12 cycles, which used a sample-barcoded 5' primer along with a J-beta primer mix. Every sample gave at least 3 million paired-end reads containing CDR3. TCRdb redid the calling of the 5' RACE reads with MiXCR, one entry per CDR3 protein. The table includes 1,500,000 or so distinct CDR3 sequences, almost 60% detected once.

This clonotype was obtained from a man aged 18 to 29 in good health. This rearrangement joins TRBV27 to TRBJ2-1; D gene ambiguous. Material: blood. The CDR3: CASSEERPNEQFF. In DNA form, the CDR3 reads TGTGCCAGCAGTGAAGAACGCCCCAATGAGCAGTTCTTC.